The entry below describes one T cell receptor beta chain. Which antigen it targets is not known. Nothing much larger sits one base from this clone, and base qualities are not available. The germline V end is reduced by 6 bases and the J end by 1 base; junction bases left unmatched: 2. The germline V gene provides CDR1 MDHEN and CDR2 SYDVKM. From cysteine to phenylalanine, the CDR3 is 13 amino acids long. The DNA shown is the 39-base CDR3, in frame from base 1. The sample originates from a study of shared T cell receptors in the human thymus (dated by TCRdb to the early 2020s). A note on the overall study: The study examined how self-reactive, shared T-cell receptor alpha chains are generated in the human thymus.

Receptors were amplified or captured by the immunoSEQ multiplex PCR assay. The source is immuneACCESS, and TCRdb retained only in-frame sequences with V and J called. Part of the clones is not carried over; for the studies checked, unresolved V genes explain less than half of this, and the remainder is unexplained. The sample data list 500,000 to 750,000 clones, and 70% to 90% of these were observed just once. The ten largest clones add up to over 0.008% of the sample. These records were also assigned to another study, of human thymus T cells. The second study's paper adds: Immunologically healthy infants undergoing open corrective cardiac surgery for congenital heart defects in Finland were used as donors. Thymus tissue was obtained as surgical resects removed during corrective cardiac surgery. Usage of V and J gene segments appeared to be biased in both the thymic and the peripheral blood repertoires. Highly overlapping thymic TCR repertoires among unrelated individuals were reported in the related research. The study described the TCR alpha and beta repertoires in fewer than 10 infant thymus samples and a handful of matching peripheral blood samples. The infant donors were about 6 to 244 days old, and the cohort included five or six males and two females. Thymocytes were released mechanically from tissue and stored at -70 °C as pellets of roughly 9-31 million cells. Genomic DNA was extracted from frozen cell pellets with a QIAsymphony instrument. The immunoSEQ multiplex PCR assay was used to amplify the TCRB and TCRAD loci from a standardized amount of quality-controlled genomic DNA. The V(D)J region was spanned by amplicons of a length sufficient to cover the CDR3 and to identify V and J genes. Amplicon sequencing was performed on an Illumina platform through the commercial immunoSEQ service. Corrections for primer bias and sequencing errors followed previously described methods, while TCRAD and TCRB definitions were based on the IMGT database. Analysis of the repertoires was done with immunoSEQ Analyzer 3.0 and VDJTools and included basic statistics, V/J segment usage, diversity estimates, rarefaction and pairwise overlap. Diversity was estimated with Chao1, ChaoE, Efron-Thisted, Shannon and inverse Simpson indices, and also on datasets down-sampled to the smallest sample. Repertoire overlap was determined by strict matching of CDR3 nucleotide sequence, V gene and J gene, and Jaccard-based multidimensional scaling clustering was applied. On average, thymus samples yielded around 810,000 unique TCRB clonotypes, whereas blood samples yielded around 84,000.

Sequenced sample: thymocytes. The rearranged segments are TRBV28 and TRBJ1-1; 7 middle bases align to TRBD1. The TCR sequence derives from a boy under two years old with a congenital heart defect. Donor details come from another sample of the same person, matched by shared clones. The nucleotide sequence is TGTGCCAGCAGGTACAGGGGGAACACTGAAGCTTTCTTT. Its protein reads: CASRYRGNTEAFF.